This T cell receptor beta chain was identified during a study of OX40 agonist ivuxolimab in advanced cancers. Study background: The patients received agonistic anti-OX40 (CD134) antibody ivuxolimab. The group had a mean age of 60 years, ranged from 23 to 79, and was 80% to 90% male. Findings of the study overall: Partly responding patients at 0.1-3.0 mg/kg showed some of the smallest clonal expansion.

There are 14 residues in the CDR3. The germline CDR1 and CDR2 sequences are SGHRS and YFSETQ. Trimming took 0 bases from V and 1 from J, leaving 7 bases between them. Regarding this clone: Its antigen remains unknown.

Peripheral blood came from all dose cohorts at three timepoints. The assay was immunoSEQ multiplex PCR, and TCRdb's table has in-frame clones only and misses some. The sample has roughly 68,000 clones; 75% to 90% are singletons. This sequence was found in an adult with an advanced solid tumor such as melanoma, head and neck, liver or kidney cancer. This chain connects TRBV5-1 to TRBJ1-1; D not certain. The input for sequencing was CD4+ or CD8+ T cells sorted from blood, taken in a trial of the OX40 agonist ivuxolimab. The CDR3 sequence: CASSLEGWNTEAFF. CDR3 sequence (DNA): TGCGCCAGCAGCTTGGAGGGATGGAACACTGAAGCTTTCTTT. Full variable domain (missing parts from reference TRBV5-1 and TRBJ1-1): KAGVTQTPRYLIKTRGQQVTLSCSPISGHRSVSWYQQTPGQGLQFLFEYFSETQRNKGNFPGRFSGRQFSNSRSEMNVSTLELGDSALYLCASSLEGWNTEAFFGQGTRLTVV.